This TCR beta chain comes out of a study of blood T cell repertoires in COVID-19. On the study more broadly: Sample material is recorded as cDNA or gDNA derived from T cells, B-cell-depleted T cells, or PBMCs.

The V and J ends lost 4 bases and 1 base respectively, with 13 bases between them. CDR1 is SNHLY and CDR2 is FYNNEI in the germline V gene. The CDR3 is made up of 16 amino acids. In the original processing: By means of reference gene primer amplification, nucleated cell counts were estimated. TCRdb keeps only in-frame clones here, not all; method: immunoSEQ multiplex PCR. V and J calls and clone size are those listed in that table; D and trimming were worked out from the DNA. The data show over 35,000 clones, with just under 70% seen just once and less than 8% held by the top ten. The receptor's source is a man of 80 years or more with acute or convalescent COVID-19. The sequenced sample consisted of peripheral blood. The V and J genes are TRBV2 and TRBJ2-2; a possible D gene is TRBD2 (5 bases). CDR3 protein: CASSGLGLMNTGELFF. The CDR3 DNA reads as TGTGCCAGCAGTGGTCTCGGACTGATGAACACCGGGGAGCTGTTTTTT.